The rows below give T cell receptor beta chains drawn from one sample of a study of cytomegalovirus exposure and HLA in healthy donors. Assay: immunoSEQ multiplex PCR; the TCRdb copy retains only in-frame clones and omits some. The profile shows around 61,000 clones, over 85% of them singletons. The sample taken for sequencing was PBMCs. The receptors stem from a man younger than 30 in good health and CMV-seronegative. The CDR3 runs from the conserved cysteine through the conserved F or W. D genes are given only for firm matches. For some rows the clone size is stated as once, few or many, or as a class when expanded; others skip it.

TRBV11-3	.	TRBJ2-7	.	CASSFQGQFTNEQYF	TGTGCCAGCAGCTTTCAAGGACAGTTCACTAACGAGCAGTACTTC
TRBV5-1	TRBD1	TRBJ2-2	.	CASSPGTGNTGELFF	TGCGCCAGCAGCCCCGGGACAGGGAACACCGGGGAGCTGTTTTTT
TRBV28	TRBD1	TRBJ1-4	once	CASRGTVGNEKLFF	TGTGCCAGCAGAGGGACAGTCGGGAATGAAAAACTGTTTTTT
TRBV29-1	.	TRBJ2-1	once	CSVESPARLTYNEQFF	TGCAGCGTTGAATCTCCCGCGCGCCTGACCTACAATGAGCAGTTCTTC
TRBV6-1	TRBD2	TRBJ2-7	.	CASSESRDYIGSEQYF	TGTGCCAGCAGTGAGTCCCGGGACTACATAGGTTCCGAGCAGTACTTC
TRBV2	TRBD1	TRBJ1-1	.	CASSWDSPVGEAFF	TGTGCCAGTAGTTGGGACAGCCCGGTAGGTGAAGCTTTCTTT
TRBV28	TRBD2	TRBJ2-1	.	CASSPRTSGSIYEQFF	TGTGCCAGCAGTCCGCGGACTAGCGGGAGTATCTATGAGCAGTTCTTC
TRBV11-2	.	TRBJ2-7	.	CASSKGVSSYEQYF	TGTGCCAGCAGCAAGGGGGTGAGCTCCTACGAGCAGTACTTC
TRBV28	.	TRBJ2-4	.	CASSFFSVAKNIQYF	TGTGCCAGCAGTTTCTTCAGCGTAGCCAAAAACATTCAGTACTTC
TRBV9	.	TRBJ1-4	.	CASSVGGGFNEKLFF	TGTGCCAGCAGCGTAGGTGGAGGTTTTAATGAAAAACTGTTTTTT
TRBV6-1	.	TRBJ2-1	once	CASSESRLRDEQFF	TGTGCCAGCAGTGAAAGCCGACTTAGAGATGAGCAGTTCTTC
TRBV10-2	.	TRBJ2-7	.	CASSVDSSYEQYF	TGCGCCAGCAGTGTAGACAGCTCCTACGAGCAGTACTTC
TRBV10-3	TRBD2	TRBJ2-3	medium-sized	CAISPGTSDTDTQYF	TGTGCCATCAGTCCCGGGACTAGCGACACAGATACGCAGTATTTT
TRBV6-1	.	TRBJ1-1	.	CASRLALNTEAFF	TGTGCCAGCAGGCTAGCGCTGAACACTGAAGCTTTCTTT
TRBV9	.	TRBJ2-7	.	CASSVDGAGEQYF	TGTGCCAGCAGCGTAGACGGTGCCGGGGAGCAGTACTTC
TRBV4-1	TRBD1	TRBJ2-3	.	CASSRTGGSTDTQYF	TGCGCCAGCAGCCGGACAGGGGGAAGCACAGATACGCAGTATTTT
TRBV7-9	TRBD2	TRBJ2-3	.	CASSGWTSGRRGTDTQYF	TGTGCCAGCAGCGGATGGACTAGCGGGAGGCGGGGCACAGATACGCAGTATTTT
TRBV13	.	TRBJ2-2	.	CASSLGLANTGELFF	TGTGCCAGCAGCTTAGGTCTAGCTAACACCGGGGAGCTGTTTTTT